Presented here are 19 T cell receptor beta chains from one specimen sequenced in a study of a mutant IDH1 vaccine in newly diagnosed glioma. For these receptors, no antigen is known. Assay: immunoSEQ multiplex PCR; the TCRdb copy retains only in-frame clones and omits some. The data contain 60,000 or so clones, 81% of them singletons. The sample's time point: week 23, last vaccination. In the vaccine, a single dose held 300 ug of the mutant IDH1 20-mer peptide, along with topical imiquimod. The specimen comprised PBMCs, sampled from a glioma patient whose treatment included an IDH1 peptide vaccine. Every receptor here comes from a woman aged 40-49 years with glioma. Some clones in this sample may be carry-over from other donors' samples.

V and J are TRBV30 and TRBJ1-1; D not resolved. V shed 2 bases and J shed 1 base, with 8 bases lying between them. In germline, CDR1 is GTSNPN, CDR2 SVGIG (reference sequence). CDR3 length equals 13 residues. The CDR3 protein is CAWSLTTNTEAFF. Written as DNA, the CDR3 is TGTGCCTGGAGTCTTACAACGAACACTGAAGCTTTCTTT. The full variable domain, rest sourced from reference TRBV30 and TRBJ1-1, is SQTIHQWPATLVQPVGSPLSLECTVEGTSNPNLYWYRQAAGRGLQLLFYSVGIGQISSEVPQNLSASRPQDRQFILSSKKLLLSDSGFYLCAWSLTTNTEAFFGQGTRLTVV.

The chain couples TRBV5-6 to TRBJ2-7; 9 positions agree with TRBD1. Germline V gene lookup returns CDR1 SGHDT and CDR2 YYEEEE. CDR3 size: 16 residues. V shed 2 bases, J shed 2 bases, and the junction held 8 bases outside the gene matches. This CDR3 reads CASSFLGQGTTYEQYF. CDR3 DNA sequence: TGTGCCAGCAGCTTTTTGGGACAGGGAACGACCTACGAGCAGTACTTC. The whole variable domain, remainder taken from reference TRBV5-6 and TRBJ2-7, is DAGVTQSPTHLIKTRGQQVTLRCSPKSGHDTVSWYQQALGQGPQFIFQYYEEEERQRGNFPDRFSGHQFPNYSSELNVNALLLGDSALYLCASSFLGQGTTYEQYFGPGTRLTVT.

This sequence joins TRBV9 and TRBJ2-5, with 9 bases that match TRBD1. The trim removed 3 bases at V and 3 bases at J, leaving 3 bases unmatched. The CDR3 extends over 14 amino acids. Germline V gene data show CDR1 as SGDLS and CDR2 as YYNGEE. CDR3 amino acids: CASSAWTGEETQYF. The CDR3 bases are TGTGCCAGCAGCGCCTGGACAGGGGAAGAGACCCAGTACTTC.

The chain combines TRBV29-1 with TRBJ1-2; 7 bases match TRBD1. Germline trimming cut 7 bases from V and 5 bases from J; bases unmatched to any gene: 10. The CDR3 consists of 13 residues. CDR1 and CDR2 (germline): SQVTM, ANQGSEA. The chain's CDR3 is CSAGRQGGYGYTF. The CDR3, as DNA: TGCAGCGCCGGGAGACAGGGAGGGTATGGCTACACCTTC. The full variable domain, in which reference TRBV29-1 and TRBJ1-2 provide the parts outside the CDR3, is SAVISQKPSRDICQRGTSLTIQCQVDSQVTMMFWYRQQPGQSLTLIATANQGSEATYESGFVIDKFPISRPNLTFSTLTVSNMSPEDSSIYLCSAGRQGGYGYTFGSGTRLTVV.

V and J are TRBV30 and TRBJ2-2; D gene unclear. V dropped 0 bases and J dropped 8 bases, with 13 bases sitting between them. The CDR3 contains 14 residues. Germline V CDR1 and CDR2: GTSNPN, SVGIG (reference sequence). CDR3 bases: TGTGCCTGGAGTGTGGAAAGGCTTTGGGGGGAGCTGTTTTTT. Translated, it gives CAWSVERLWGELFF.

V gene TRBV7-2 combines with J gene TRBJ1-1; D might be TRBD1 (6 bases). The CDR3 loop spans 14 amino acids. Between the trimmed V and J ends, which lost 5 bases and 2 bases, there was a span of 12 bases. Germline values: CDR1 SGHTA, CDR2 FQGNSA. Here the CDR3 reads CASSPGQTNTEAFF. CDR3 coding DNA: TGTGCCAGCAGCCCCGGACAGACAAACACTGAAGCTTTCTTT.

The rearrangement joins TRBV7-2 to TRBJ2-3, with 9 bases fitting TRBD2. The CDR3 covers 18 residues. Germline lookup yields CDR1 SGHTA and CDR2 FQGNSA. The junction had 18 bases not matched to a gene; V was cut back by 1 base and J by 10 bases. This CDR3 is CASSLVRGASGVLGAQYF. The DNA for the CDR3 is TGTGCCAGCAGCTTAGTAAGGGGGGCTAGCGGGGTCCTGGGGGCGCAGTATTTT.

This chain connects TRBV6-4 to TRBJ1-5; no clear D. Germline V gives CDR1 MRHNA, CDR2 SNTAGT. The CDR3 consists of 15 residues. V dropped 3 bases and J dropped 2 bases, with 11 bases sitting between them. The CDR3 DNA reads TGTGCCAGCAGTGAGACCGGGGAGGGCAATCAGCCCCAGCATTTT. Amino acids: CASSETGEGNQPQHF.

The chain carries TRBV5-5 and TRBJ1-2; D gene ambiguous. Germline CDR1 and CDR2: SGHKS and YYEKEE (reference sequence). Trimming took off 4 bases at V and 2 bases at J, with 12 bases between the two ends. The CDR3 consists of 14 residues. The CDR3 coding sequence is TGTGCCAGCAGCCCAGACGCATTAAACTATGGCTACACCTTC. Translated: CASSPDALNYGYTF.

The genes are TRBV11-2 and TRBJ1-1; D is possibly TRBD1 (6 bases). Germline assignment: CDR1 SGHAT and CDR2 FQNNGV. This CDR3 region has 15 residues. Trimming cost V 2 bases and J 7 bases, with 17 bases left between them. The CDR3 region is CASSLRLDRQDEAFF. The DNA for the CDR3 is TGTGCCAGCAGCTTACGGCTAGACAGGCAGGATGAAGCTTTCTTT.

J is TRBJ1-3 and V is TRBV19, with D unresolved. The CDR3 consists of 12 residues. The V gene's germline CDR1 is LNHDA and CDR2 SQIVND (reference sequence). The V and J ends lost 6 bases and 2 bases respectively, with 5 bases between them. The CDR3, as DNA: TGTGCCAGTAGGTCACCTGGAAACACCATATATTTT. Its protein is CASRSPGNTIYF.

The chain uses TRBV4-3 and TRBJ1-2; unclear D gene. Per germline, CDR1 LGHNA and CDR2 YSLEER. CDR3 size: 16 residues. The germline V and J ends were trimmed by 1 base and 2 bases, with 14 bases remaining between them. The CDR3 region has the DNA TGCGCCAGCAGCCAAGGCCGCGTCTCGGGGAACTATGGCTACACCTTC. Residues: CASSQGRVSGNYGYTF.

The chain has TRBV30 and TRBJ1-5, with D possibly TRBD1 on 5 matching bases. The CDR3 covers 14 residues. Germline V CDR1 and CDR2: GTSNPN, SVGIG (reference sequence). V lost 2 bases and J 7 bases, leaving 15 bases between the germline ends. This chain's CDR3 is CAWSSGRGGQPQHF. For the CDR3, the DNA is TGTGCCTGGAGTTCTGGGAGGGGAGGCCAGCCCCAGCATTTT.

The chain combines TRBV5-5 with TRBJ1-2; no clear D. The CDR3 length is 15 residues. Germline loops: CDR1 SGHKS, CDR2 YYEKEE (reference sequence). V was trimmed by 1 base and J by 8 bases, leaving 18 bases between them. The CDR3 nucleotides are TGTGCCAGCAGCTTGATCCTAGTGGACCCTCAGGGCTACACCTTC. Encoded protein: CASSLILVDPQGYTF.

The chain is built from TRBV14 and TRBJ1-2; no reliable D call. The CDR3 has 13 residues. Germline V gene lookup returns CDR1 SGHDN and CDR2 FVKESK. V gave up 0 bases and J gave up 5 bases, with 7 bases separating them. CDR3 loop: CASSQDTGYGYTF. The CDR3 coding sequence is TGTGCCAGCAGCCAAGATACGGGGTATGGCTACACCTTC.

This clone was seen only a few times. V and J are TRBV2 and TRBJ1-5, with 10 bases identical to TRBD1. Trimming took 9 bases from V and 1 from J; bases not matched to a gene: 12. CDR3 size: 17 residues. Per germline, CDR1 SNHLY and CDR2 FYNNEI. For the CDR3, the DNA is TGTGCCAGTTCCAGGGGACAGGGGATCGTCAGCAATCAGCCCCAGCATTTT. Protein product: CASSRGQGIVSNQPQHF. The full variable domain, in which reference TRBV2 and TRBJ1-5 provide the parts outside the CDR3, is EPEVTQTPSHQVTQMGQEVILRCVPISNHLYFYWYRQILGQKVEFLVSFYNNEISEKSEIFDDQFSVERPDGSNFTLKIRSTKLEDSAMYFCASSRGQGIVSNQPQHFGDGTRLSIL.

This clone has a single count. The rearrangement links TRBV2 to TRBJ1-1, with 7 bases identical to TRBD1. From germline, CDR1 is SNHLY and CDR2 FYNNEI. The CDR3 contains 16 residues. V lost 6 bases to trimming and J lost 6 bases; unmatched junction nucleotides: 16. The CDR3 sequence is CASSMRPGQRVSEAFF. CDR3 nucleotide sequence: TGTGCCAGCAGCATGCGCCCGGGACAGAGAGTCTCTGAAGCTTTCTTT.

The J gene is TRBJ1-2, the V gene TRBV2; weak D call: TRBD1 (5 bases). Germline CDR1 is SNHLY and CDR2 is FYNNEI. Trimming removed 9 bases from V and 5 bases from J, with 22 bases in between. The CDR3 extends over 15 amino acids. The CDR3: CARSTVSGVAYGYTF. The DNA of the CDR3 is TGTGCCAGATCTACTGTTTCGGGGGTCGCATATGGCTACACCTTC. The full variable domain, completed using reference TRBV2 and TRBJ1-2, is EPEVTQTPSHQVTQMGQEVILRCVPISNHLYFYWYRQILGQKVEFLVSFYNNEISEKSEIFDDQFSVERPDGSNFTLKIRSTKLEDSAMYFCARSTVSGVAYGYTFGSGTRLTVV.

The chain recombines TRBV18 with TRBJ2-1; no clear D gene. CDR1 is KGHSH, CDR2 LQKENI, per germline. Trimming pared 3 bases from V and 0 bases from J, leaving 9 bases between. This CDR3 contains 15 residues. CDR3 nucleotide sequence: TGTGCCAGCTCACCCGTCGATGGCTCCTACAATGAGCAGTTCTTC. Its translation: CASSPVDGSYNEQFF.